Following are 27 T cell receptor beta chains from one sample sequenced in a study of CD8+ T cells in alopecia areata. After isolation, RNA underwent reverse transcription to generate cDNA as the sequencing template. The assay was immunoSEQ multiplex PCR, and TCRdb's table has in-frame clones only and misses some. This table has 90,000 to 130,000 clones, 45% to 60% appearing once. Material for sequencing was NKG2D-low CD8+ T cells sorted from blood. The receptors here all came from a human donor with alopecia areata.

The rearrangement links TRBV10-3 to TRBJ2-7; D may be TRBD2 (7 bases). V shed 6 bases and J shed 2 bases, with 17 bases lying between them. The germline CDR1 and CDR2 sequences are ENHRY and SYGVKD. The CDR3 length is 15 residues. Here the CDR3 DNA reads TGTGCCATCAGCCTCGGGGGGACACCCGCCTACGAGCAGTACTTC. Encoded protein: CAISLGGTPAYEQYF.

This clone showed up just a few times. The DNA of the CDR3 is TGTGCCAGCAGCACACACAGGGGTTCCTACGCTGGGGCCAACGTCCTGACTTTC. It is translated as CASSTHRGSYAGANVLTF. The chain recombines TRBV7-9 with TRBJ2-6, with TRBD1 identical over 7 bases. Germline V gene data show CDR1 as SEHNR and CDR2 as FQNEAQ (reference sequence). V trimming: 5 bases; J trimming: 2 bases; junction bases outside the gene matches: 12. The CDR3 sequence is 18 residues long.

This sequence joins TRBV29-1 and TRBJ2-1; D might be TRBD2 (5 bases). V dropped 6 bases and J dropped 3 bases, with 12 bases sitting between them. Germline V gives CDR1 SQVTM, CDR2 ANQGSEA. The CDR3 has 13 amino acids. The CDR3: CSVCGSYYNEQFF. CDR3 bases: TGCAGCGTATGTGGGAGTTACTACAATGAGCAGTTCTTC.

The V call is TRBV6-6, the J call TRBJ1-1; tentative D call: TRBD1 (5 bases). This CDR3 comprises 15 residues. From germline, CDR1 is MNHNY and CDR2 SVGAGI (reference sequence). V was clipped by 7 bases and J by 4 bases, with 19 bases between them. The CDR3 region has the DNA TGTGCCAGCACCCCCTTCAAGAAGGGGAGCACTGAAGCTTTCTTT. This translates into CASTPFKKGSTEAFF.

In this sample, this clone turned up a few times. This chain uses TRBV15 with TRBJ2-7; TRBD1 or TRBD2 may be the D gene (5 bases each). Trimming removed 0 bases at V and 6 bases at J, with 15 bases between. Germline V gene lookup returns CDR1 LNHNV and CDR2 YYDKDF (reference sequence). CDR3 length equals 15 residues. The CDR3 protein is CATSRDRGKGTEQYF. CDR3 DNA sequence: TGTGCCACCAGCAGAGATCGGGGCAAAGGGACCGAGCAGTACTTC.

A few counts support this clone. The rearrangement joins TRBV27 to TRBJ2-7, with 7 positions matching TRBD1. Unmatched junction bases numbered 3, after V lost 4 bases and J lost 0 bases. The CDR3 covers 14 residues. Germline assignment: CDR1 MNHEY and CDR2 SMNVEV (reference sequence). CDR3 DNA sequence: TGTGCCAGCAGTTGGGGACAGACCTCCTACGAGCAGTACTTC. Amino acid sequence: CASSWGQTSYEQYF.

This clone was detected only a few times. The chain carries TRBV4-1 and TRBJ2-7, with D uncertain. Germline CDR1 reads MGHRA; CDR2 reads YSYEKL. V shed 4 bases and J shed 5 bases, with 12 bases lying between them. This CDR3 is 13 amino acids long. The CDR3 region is CASSPRVSNEQYF. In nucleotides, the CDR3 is TGCGCCAGCAGCCCCCGCGTGAGCAACGAGCAGTACTTC.

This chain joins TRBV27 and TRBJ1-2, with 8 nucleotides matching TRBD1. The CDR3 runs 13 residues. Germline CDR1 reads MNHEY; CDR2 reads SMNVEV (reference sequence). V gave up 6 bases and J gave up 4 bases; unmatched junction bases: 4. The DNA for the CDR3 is TGTGCCAGCAGAGGACAGGGACGCTATGGCTACACCTTC. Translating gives CASRGQGRYGYTF.

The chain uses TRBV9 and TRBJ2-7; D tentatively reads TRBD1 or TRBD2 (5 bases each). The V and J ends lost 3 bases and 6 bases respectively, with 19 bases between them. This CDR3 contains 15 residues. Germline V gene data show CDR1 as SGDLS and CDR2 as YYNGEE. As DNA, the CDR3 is TGTGCCAGCAGCGGGTACCGGGACGAGCCGTCCGAGCAGTACTTC. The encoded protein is CASSGYRDEPSEQYF.

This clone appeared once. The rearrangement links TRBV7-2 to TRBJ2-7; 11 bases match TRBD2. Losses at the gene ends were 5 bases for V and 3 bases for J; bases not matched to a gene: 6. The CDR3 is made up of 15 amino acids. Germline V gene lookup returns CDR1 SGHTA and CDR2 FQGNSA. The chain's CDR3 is CASSPTGTSGYEQYF. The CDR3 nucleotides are TGTGCCAGCAGCCCAACCGGGACTAGCGGCTACGAGCAGTACTTC.

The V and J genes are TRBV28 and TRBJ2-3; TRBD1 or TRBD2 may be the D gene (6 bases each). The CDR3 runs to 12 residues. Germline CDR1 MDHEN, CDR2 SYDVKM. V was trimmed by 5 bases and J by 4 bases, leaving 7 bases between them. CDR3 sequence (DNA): TGTGCCAGCAGTGGGGGGCCAGATACGCAGTATTTT. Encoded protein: CASSGGPDTQYF.

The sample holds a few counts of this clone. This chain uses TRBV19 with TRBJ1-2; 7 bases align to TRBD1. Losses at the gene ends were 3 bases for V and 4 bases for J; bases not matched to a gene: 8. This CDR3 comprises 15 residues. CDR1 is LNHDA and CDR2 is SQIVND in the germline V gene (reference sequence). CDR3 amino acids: CASSIPGTAIYGYTF. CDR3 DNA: TGTGCCAGTAGTATTCCCGGGACAGCTATCTATGGCTACACCTTC.

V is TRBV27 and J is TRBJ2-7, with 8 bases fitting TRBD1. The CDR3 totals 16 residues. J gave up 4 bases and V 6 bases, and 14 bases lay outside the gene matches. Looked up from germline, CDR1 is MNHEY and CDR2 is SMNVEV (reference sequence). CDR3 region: CASSQDAGQAMYEQYF. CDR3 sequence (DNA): TGTGCCAGCAGCCAAGATGCGGGACAGGCCATGTACGAGCAGTACTTC.

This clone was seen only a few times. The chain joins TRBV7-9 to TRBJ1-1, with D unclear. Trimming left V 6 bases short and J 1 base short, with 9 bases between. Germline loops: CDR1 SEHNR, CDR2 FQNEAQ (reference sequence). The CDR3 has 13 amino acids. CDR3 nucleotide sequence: TGTGCCAGCAGGCGAGAGGAGAACACTGAAGCTTTCTTT. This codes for CASRREENTEAFF.

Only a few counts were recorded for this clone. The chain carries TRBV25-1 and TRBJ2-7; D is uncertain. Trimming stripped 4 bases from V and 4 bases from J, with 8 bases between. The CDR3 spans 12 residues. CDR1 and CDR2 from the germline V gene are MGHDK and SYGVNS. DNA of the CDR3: TGTGCCAGCAGTGGAGCAGAATACGAGCAGTACTTC. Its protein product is CASSGAEYEQYF.

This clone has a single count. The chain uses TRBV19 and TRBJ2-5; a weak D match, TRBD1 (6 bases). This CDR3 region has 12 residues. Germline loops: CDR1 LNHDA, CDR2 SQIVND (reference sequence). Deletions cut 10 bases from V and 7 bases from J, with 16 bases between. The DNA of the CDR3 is TGTGCCACCAGGGGCAGGACATGGACCCAGTACTTC. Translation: CATRGRTWTQYF. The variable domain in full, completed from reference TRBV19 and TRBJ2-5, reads DGGITQSPKYLFRKEGQNVTLSCEQNLNHDAMYWYRQDPGQGLRLIYYSQIVNDFQKGDIAEGYSVSREKKESFPLTVTSAQKNPTAFYLCATRGRTWTQYFGPGTRLLVL.

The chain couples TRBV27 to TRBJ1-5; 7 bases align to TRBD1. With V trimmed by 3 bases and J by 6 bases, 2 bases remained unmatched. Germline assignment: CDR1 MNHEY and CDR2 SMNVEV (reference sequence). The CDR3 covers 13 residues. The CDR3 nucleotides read TGTGCCAGCAGTTTGGGACAGACTCAGCCCCAGCATTTT. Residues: CASSLGQTQPQHF.

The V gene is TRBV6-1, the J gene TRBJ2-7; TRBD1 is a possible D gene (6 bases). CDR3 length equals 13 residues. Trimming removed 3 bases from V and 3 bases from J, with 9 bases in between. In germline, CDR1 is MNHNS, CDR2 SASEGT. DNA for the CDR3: TGTGCCAGCAGTGACTTCAGGGGCTACGAGCAGTACTTC. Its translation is CASSDFRGYEQYF.

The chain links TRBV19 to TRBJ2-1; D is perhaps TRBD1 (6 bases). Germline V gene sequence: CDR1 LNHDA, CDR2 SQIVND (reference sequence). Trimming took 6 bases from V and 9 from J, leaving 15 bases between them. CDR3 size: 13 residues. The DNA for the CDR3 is TGTGCCAGTAGGGACCAGGGGATCTTTGAGCAGTTCTTC. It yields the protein CASRDQGIFEQFF.

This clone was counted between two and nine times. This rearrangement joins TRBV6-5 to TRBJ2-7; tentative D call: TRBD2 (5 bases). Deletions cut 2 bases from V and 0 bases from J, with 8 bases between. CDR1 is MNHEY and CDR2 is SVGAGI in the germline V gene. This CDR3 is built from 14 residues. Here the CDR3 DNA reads TGTGCCAGCAGTTACGGAGAGGGCTCCTACGAGCAGTACTTC. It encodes CASSYGEGSYEQYF.

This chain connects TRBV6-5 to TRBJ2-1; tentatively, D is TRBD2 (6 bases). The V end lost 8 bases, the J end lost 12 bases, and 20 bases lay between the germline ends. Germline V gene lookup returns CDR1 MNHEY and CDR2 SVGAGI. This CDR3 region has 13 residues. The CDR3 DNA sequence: TGTGCCAGCCAACTCGGGAGCGGCGGTGGGCAGTTCTTC. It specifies CASQLGSGGGQFF.

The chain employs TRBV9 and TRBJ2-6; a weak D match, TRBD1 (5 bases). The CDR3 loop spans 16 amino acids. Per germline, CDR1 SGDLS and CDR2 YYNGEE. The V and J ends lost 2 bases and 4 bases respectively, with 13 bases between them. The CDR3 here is CASSVTRVTGANVLTF. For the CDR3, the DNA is TGTGCCAGCAGCGTTACCAGGGTAACAGGGGCCAACGTCCTGACTTTC.

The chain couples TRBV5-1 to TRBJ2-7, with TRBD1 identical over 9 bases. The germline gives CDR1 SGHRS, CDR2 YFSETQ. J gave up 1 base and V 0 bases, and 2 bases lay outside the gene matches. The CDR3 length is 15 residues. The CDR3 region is CASSLEGTGSYEQYF. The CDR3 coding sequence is TGCGCCAGCAGCTTGGAGGGGACAGGGTCCTACGAGCAGTACTTC.

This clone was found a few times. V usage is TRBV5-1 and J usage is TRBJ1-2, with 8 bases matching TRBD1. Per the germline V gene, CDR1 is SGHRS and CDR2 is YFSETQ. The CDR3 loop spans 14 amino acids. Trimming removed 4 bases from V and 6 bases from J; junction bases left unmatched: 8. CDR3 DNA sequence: TGCGCCAGCAGCCTAGGACAGGGCGCGAATGGCTACACCTTC. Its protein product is CASSLGQGANGYTF.

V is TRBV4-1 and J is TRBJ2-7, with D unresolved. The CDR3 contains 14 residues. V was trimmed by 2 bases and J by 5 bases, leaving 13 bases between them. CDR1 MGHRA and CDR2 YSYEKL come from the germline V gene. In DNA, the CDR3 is TGCGCCAGCAGCCAAATAGCTAGTTTCCACGAGCAGTACTTC. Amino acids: CASSQIASFHEQYF.

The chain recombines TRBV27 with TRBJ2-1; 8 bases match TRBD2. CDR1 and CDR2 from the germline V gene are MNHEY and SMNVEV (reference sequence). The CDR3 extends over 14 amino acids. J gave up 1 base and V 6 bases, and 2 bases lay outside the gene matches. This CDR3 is CASSPGGSYNEQFF. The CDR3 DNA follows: TGTGCCAGCAGCCCGGGGGGGTCCTACAATGAGCAGTTCTTC.

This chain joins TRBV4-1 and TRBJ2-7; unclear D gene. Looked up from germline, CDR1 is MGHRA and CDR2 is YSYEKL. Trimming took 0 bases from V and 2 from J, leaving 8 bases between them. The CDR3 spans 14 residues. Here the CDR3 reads CASSQEVQAYEQYF. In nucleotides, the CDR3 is TGCGCCAGCAGCCAAGAGGTACAAGCCTACGAGCAGTACTTC.